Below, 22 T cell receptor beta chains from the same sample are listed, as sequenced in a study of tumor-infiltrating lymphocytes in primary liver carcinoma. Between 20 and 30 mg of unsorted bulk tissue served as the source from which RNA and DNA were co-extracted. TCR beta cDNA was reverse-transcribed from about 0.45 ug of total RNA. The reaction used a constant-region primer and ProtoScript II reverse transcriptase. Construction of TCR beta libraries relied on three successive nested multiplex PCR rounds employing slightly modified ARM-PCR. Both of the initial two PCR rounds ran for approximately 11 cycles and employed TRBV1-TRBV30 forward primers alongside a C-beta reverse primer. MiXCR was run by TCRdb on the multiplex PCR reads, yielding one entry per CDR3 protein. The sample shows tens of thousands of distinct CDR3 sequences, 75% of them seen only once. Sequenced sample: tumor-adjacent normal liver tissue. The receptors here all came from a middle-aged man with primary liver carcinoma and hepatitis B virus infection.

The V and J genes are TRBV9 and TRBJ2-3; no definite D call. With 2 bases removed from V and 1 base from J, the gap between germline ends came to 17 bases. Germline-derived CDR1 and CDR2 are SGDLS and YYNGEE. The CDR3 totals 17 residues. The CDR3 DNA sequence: TGTGCCAGCAGCGTCCTCATGAACTACTCGGGCACAGATACGCAGTATTTT. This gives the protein CASSVLMNYSGTDTQYF.

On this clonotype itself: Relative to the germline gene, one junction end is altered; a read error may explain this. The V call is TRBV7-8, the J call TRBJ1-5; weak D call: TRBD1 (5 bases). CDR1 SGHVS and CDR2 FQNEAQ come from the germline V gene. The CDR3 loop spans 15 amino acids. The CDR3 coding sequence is TGTGCCAGCAGCTTAGGGACGGGGGAGAATCAGTCCCAGCATTTT. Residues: CASSLGTGENQSQHF. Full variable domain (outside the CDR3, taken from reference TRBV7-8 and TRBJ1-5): GAGVSQSPRYKVAKRGQDVALRCDPISGHVSLFWYQQALGQGPEFLTYFQNEAQLDKSGLPSDRFFAERPEGSVSTLKIQRTQQEDSAVYLCASSLGTGENQSQHFGDGTRLSIL.

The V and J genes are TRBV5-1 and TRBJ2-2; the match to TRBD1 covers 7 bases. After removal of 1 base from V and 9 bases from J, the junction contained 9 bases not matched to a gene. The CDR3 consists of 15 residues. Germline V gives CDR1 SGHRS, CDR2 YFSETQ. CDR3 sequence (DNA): TGCGCCAGCAGCTTGAAGACAGGGATAACCCGGGAGCTGTTTTTT. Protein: CASSLKTGITRELFF.

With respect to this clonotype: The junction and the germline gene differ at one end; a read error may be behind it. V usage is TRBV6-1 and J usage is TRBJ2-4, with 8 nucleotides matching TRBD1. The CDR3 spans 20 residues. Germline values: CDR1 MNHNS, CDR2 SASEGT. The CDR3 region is CVSSEALGYVGQGVKKIQYF. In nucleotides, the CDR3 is TGTGTCAGCAGTGAAGCACTTGGATACGTCGGACAGGGTGTCAAAAAAATTCAGTACTTC.

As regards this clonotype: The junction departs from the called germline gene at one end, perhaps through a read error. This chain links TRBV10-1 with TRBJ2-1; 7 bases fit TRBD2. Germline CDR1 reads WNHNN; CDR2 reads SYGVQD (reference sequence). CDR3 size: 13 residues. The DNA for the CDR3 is TGCGCCAGCAGCGGTGGGGGGGGTACCCAGCAGTGCTTC. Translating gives CASSGGGGTQQCF.

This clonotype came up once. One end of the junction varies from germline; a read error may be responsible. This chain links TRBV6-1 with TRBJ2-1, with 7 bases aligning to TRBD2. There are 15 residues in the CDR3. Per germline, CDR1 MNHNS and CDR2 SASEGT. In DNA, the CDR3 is TGTGCAAGCAGTGAAGAAGCGGGAAGATACAATGAGCAGTTATTC. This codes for CASSEEAGRYNEQLF.

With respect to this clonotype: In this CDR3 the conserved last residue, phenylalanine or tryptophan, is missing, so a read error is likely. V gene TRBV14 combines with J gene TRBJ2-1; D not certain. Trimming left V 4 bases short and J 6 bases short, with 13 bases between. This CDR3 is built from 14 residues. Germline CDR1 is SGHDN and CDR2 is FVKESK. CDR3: CASSPRVFGNEQFL. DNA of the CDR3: TGTGCCAGCAGCCCGAGAGTTTTCGGCAATGAGCAGTTCTTA.

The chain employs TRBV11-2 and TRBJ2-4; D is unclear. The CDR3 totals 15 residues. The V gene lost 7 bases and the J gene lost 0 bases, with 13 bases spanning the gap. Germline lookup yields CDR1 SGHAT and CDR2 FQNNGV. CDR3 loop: CASITSVVAKNIQYF. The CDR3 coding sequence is TGTGCCAGCATCACTTCGGTAGTAGCCAAAAACATTCAGTACTTC.

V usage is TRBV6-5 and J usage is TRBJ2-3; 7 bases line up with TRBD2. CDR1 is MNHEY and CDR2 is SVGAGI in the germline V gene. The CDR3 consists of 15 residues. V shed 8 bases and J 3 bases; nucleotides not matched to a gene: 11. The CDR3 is CASYTGLVETDTQYF. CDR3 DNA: TGTGCCAGCTACACAGGACTAGTGGAAACAGATACGCAGTATTTT.

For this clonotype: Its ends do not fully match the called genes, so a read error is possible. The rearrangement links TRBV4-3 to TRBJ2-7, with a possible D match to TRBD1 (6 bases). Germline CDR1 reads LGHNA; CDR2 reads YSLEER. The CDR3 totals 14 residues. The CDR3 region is CASSPKDSSYEQYF. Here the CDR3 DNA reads TGTGCTAGCAGCCCCAAGGACAGCTCCTACGAGCAGTACTTC.

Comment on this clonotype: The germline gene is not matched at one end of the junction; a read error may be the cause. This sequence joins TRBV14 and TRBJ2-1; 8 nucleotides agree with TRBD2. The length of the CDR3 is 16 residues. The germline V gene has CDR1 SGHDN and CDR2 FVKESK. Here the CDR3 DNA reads TGTGCTAGCAGTACCGTAGCGGGATGGGTAAACAATGGGCAGTTCTTC. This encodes CASSTVAGWVNNGQFF.

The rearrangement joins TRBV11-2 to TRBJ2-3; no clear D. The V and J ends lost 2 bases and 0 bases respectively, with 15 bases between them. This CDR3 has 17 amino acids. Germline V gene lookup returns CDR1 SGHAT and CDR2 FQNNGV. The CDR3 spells CASSLFAADVSTDTQYF. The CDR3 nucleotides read TGTGCCAGCAGCTTATTCGCGGCCGACGTCAGCACAGATACGCAGTATTTT.

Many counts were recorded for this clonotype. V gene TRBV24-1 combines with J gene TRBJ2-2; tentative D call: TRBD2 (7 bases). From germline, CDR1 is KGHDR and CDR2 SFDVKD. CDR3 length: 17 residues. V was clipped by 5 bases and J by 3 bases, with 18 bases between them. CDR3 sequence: CATSGPVGGGDTGELFF. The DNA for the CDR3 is TGTGCCACCAGTGGTCCAGTAGGGGGAGGGGACACCGGGGAGCTGTTTTTT.

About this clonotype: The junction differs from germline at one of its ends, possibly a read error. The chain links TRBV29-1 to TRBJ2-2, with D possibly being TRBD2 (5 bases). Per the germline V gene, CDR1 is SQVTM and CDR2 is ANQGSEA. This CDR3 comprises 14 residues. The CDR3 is CSVLGPASTGELFF. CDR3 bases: TGCAGCGTCCTCGGTCCGGCATCCACCGGGGAACTGTTTTTT.

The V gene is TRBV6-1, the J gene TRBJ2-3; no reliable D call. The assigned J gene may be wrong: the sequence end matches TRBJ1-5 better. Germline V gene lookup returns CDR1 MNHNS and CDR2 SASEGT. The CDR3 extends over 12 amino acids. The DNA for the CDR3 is TGTGCCAGCAGGCACAGCACAGATACGCAGCATTTT. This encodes CASRHSTDTQHF.

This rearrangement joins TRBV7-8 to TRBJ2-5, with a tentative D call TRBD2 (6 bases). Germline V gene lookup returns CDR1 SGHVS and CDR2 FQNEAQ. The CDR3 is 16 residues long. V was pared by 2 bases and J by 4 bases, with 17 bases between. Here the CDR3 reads CASSLLARRLGETQYF. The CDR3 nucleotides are TGTGCCAGCAGCTTACTAGCGAGGAGATTGGGAGAGACCCAGTACTTC.

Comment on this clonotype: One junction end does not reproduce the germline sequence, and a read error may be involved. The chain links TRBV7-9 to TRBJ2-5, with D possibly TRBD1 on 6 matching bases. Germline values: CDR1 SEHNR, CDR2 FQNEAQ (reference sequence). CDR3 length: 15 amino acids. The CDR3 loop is CAGSLRDRPWETQYF. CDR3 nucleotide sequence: TGTGCCGGCAGCTTAAGAGACAGGCCCTGGGAGACCCAGTATTTC. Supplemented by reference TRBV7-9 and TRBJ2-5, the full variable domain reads DTGVSQNPRHKITKRGQNVTFRCDPISEHNRLYWYRQTLGQGPEFLTYFQNEAQLEKSRLLSDRFSAERPKGSFSTLEIQRTEQGDSAMYLCAGSLRDRPWETQYFGPGTRLLVL.

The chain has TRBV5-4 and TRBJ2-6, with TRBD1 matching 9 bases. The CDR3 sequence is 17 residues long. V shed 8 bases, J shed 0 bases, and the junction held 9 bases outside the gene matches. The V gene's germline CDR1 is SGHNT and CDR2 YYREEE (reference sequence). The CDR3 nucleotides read TGTGCCAGTAGCAGGGACAGGGTGGCCTCTGGGGCCAACGTCCTGACTTTC. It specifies CASSRDRVASGANVLTF. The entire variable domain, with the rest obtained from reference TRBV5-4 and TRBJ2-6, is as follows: ETGVTQSPTHLIKTRGQQVTLRCSSQSGHNTVSWYQQALGQGPQFIFQYYREEENGRGNFPPRFSGLQFPNYSSELNVNALELDDSALYLCASSRDRVASGANVLTFGAGSRLTVL.

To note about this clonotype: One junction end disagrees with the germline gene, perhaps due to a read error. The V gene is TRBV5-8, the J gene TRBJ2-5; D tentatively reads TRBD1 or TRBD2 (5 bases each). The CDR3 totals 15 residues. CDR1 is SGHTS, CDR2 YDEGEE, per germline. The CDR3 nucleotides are TGTACCAGCAGCTTGGACCCGGGACCACATGAGACCCAGTACTTC. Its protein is CTSSLDPGPHETQYF.

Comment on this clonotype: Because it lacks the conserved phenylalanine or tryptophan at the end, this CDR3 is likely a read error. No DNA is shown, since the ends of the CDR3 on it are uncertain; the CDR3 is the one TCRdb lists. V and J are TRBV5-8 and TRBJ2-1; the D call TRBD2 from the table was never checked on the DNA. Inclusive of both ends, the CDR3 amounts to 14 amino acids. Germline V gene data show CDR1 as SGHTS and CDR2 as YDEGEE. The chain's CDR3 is CASCLGLVWNEQIL.

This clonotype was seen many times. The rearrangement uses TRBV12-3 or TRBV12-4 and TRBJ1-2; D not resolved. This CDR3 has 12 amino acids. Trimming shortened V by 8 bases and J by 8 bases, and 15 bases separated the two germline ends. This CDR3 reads CASSPTAGGYTF. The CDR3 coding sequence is TGTGCCAGCTCTCCGACGGCGGGGGGCTACACCTTC.

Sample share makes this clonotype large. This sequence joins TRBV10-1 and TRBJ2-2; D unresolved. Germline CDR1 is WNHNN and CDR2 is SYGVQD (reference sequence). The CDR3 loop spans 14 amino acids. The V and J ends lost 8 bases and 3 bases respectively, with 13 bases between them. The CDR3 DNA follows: TGCGCCAGCTCCGACGGCACAGACACCGGGGAGCTGTTTTTT. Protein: CASSDGTDTGELFF.